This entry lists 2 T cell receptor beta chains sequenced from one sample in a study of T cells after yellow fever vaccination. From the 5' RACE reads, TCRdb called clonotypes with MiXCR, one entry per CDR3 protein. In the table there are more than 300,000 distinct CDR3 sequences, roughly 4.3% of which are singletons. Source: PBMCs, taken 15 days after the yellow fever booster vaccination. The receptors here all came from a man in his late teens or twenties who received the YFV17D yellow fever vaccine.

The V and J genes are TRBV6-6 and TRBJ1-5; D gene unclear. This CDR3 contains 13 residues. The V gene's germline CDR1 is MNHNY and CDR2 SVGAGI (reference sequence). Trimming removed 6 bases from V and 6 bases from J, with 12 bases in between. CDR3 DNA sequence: TGTGCCAGCAGCCCCCCCTCAGGTCAGCCCCAGCATTTT. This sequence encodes CASSPPSGQPQHF.

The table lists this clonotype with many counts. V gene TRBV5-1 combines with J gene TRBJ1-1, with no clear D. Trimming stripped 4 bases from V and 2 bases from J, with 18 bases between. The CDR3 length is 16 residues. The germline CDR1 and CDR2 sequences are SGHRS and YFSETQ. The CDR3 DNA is TGCGCCAGCAGCGTTCAGCCGGAGGGCGTTAACACTGAAGCTTTCTTT. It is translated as CASSVQPEGVNTEAFF.